This T cell receptor beta chain originates from a study of cytomegalovirus exposure and HLA in healthy donors. Study-wide context: There were approximately 80 million unique TCRs (from HLA-typed donors) in an early data release. Study-level results: A link between a missense DCLRE1C variant and TCR beta V- and J-gene trimming emerged from a later analysis. Analyzed later, association rates of TCRs varied across HLA loci, with DRB1 most and HLA-C fewest.

Germline V gene data show CDR1 as MGHRA and CDR2 as YSYEKL. The length of the CDR3 is 14 residues. V shed 3 bases and J shed 1 base, with 7 bases lying between them. About this clone: What it binds is unknown.

PCR employed 60 Vbeta and 13 Jbeta primers. Assay used: immunoSEQ multiplex PCR; TCRdb lists only in-frame clones, some missing. The sample has tens of thousands of clones, 60% to 85% seen once. This sequence joins TRBV4-1 and TRBJ1-5, with a possible D match to TRBD1 (5 bases). The sample was PBMCs. The source is a man under 40 in good health and CMV-seropositive. The CDR3 bases are TGCGCCAGCAGCCACCAGGGAAGCAATCAGCCCCAGCATTTT. This sequence encodes CASSHQGSNQPQHF.